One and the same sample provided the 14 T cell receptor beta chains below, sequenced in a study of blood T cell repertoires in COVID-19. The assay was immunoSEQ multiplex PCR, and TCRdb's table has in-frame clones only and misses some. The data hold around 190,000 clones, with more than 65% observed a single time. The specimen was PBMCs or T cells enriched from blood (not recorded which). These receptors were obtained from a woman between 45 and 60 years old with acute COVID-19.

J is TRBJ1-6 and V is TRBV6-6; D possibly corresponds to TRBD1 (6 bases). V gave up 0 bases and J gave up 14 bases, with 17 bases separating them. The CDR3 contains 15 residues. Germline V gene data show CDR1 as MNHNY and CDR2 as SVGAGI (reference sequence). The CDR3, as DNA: TGTGCCAGCAGTTACTCGGACAGAGCCCAGGGGTCCCTCCACTTT. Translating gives CASSYSDRAQGSLHF.

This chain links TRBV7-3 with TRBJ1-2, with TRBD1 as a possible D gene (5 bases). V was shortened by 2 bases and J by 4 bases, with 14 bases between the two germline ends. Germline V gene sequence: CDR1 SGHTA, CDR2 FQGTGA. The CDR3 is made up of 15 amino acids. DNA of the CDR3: TGTGCCAGCAGCTTATCGGCCACCGGGGGCTATGGCTACACCTTC. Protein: CASSLSATGGYGYTF.

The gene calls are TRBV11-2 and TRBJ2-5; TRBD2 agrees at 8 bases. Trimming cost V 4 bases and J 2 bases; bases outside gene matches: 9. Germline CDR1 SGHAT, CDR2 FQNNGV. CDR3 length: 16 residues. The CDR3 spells CASSSGGTSFQETQYF. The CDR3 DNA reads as TGTGCCAGCAGCTCAGGTGGGACTAGTTTTCAAGAGACCCAGTACTTC.

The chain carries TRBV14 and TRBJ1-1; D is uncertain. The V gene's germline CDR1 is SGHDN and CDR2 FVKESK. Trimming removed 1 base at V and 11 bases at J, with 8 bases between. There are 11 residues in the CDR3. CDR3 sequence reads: CASSQGPLAFF. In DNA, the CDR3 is TGTGCCAGCAGCCAAGGTCCCCTGGCTTTCTTT.

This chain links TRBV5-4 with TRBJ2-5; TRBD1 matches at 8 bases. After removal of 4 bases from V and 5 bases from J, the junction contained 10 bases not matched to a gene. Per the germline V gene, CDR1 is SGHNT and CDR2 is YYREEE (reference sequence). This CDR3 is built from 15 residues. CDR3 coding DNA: TGTGCCAGCAGCCCTCCACCAGGGGGCACGGAGACCCAGTACTTC. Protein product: CASSPPPGGTETQYF. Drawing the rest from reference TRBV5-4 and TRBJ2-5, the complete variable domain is ETGVTQSPTHLIKTRGQQVTLRCSSQSGHNTVSWYQQALGQGPQFIFQYYREEENGRGNFPPRFSGLQFPNYSSELNVNALELDDSALYLCASSPPPGGTETQYFGPGTRLLVL.

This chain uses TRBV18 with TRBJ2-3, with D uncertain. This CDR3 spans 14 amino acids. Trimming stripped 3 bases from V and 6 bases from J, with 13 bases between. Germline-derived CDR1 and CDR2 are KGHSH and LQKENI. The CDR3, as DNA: TGTGCCAGCTCACCGGGTCCGGGTGCGGATACGCAGTATTTT. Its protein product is CASSPGPGADTQYF.

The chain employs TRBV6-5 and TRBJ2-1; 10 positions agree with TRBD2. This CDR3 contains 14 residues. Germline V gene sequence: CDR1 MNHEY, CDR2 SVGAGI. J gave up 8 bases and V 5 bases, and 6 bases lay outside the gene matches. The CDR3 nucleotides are TGTGCCAGCAGTCTCGGGACTAGCGTCGATGAGCAGTTCTTC. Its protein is CASSLGTSVDEQFF.

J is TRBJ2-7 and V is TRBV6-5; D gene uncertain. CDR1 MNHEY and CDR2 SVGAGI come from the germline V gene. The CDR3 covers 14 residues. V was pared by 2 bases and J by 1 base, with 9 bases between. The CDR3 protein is CASSYQAGSYEQYV. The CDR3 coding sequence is TGTGCCAGCAGTTACCAAGCCGGGTCCTACGAGCAGTACGTC.

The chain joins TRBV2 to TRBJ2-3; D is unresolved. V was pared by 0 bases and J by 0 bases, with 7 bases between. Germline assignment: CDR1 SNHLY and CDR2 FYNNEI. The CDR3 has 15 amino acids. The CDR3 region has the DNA TGTGCCAGCAGTGAAGCCGGGTTTAGCACAGATACGCAGTATTTT. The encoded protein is CASSEAGFSTDTQYF. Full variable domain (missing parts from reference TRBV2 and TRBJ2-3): EPEVTQTPSHQVTQMGQEVILRCVPISNHLYFYWYRQILGQKVEFLVSFYNNEISEKSEIFDDQFSVERPDGSNFTLKIRSTKLEDSAMYFCASSEAGFSTDTQYFGPGTRLTVL.

Here the CDR3 DNA reads TGTGCCAGCAGTTCTCCCCGGAACTCAGGTAGCACTGAAGCTTTCTTT. Encoded protein: CASSSPRNSGSTEAFF. This rearrangement joins TRBV27 to TRBJ1-1; D ambiguous. Deletions cut 4 bases from V and 4 bases from J, with 19 bases between. Germline V CDR1 and CDR2: MNHEY, SMNVEV (reference sequence). CDR3 length: 16 amino acids.

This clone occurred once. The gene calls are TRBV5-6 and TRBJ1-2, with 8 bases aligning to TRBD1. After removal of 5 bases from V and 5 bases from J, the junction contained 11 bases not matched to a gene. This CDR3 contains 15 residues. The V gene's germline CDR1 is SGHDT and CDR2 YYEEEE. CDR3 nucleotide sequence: TGTGCCAGCAGATTCCGTCAGGGGGCGATATATGGCTACACCTTC. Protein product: CASRFRQGAIYGYTF.

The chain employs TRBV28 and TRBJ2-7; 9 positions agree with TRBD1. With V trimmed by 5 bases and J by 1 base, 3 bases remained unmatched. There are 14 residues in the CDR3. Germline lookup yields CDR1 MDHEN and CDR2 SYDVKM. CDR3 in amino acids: CASSTGGPSYEQYV. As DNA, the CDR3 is TGTGCCAGCAGTACAGGGGGCCCTTCCTACGAGCAGTACGTC.

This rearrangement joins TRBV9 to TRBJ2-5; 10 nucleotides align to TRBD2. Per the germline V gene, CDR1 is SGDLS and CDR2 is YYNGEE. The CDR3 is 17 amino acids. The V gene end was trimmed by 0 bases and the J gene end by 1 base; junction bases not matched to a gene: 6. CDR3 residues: CASSVGRTSGGQETQYF. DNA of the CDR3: TGTGCCAGCAGCGTAGGAAGGACTAGCGGCGGCCAAGAGACCCAGTACTTC.

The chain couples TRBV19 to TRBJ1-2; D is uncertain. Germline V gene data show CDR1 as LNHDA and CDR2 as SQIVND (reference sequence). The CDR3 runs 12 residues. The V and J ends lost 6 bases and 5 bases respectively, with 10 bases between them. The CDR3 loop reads CASRVGEYGYTF. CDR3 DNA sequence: TGTGCCAGTAGAGTTGGGGAGTATGGCTACACCTTC.